These 3 T cell receptor beta chains share one sample of origin, sequenced in a study of human T cells and chemical hapten exposure. Time point defined: pre-sensitization, week 0. Indicated treatment: therapeutic diphenylcyclopropenone sensitization with weekly scalp DPC. Total RNA extraction was carried out from unfractionated whole blood. In TCRdb, the RACE reads were re-called with MiXCR into one record per CDR3 protein. The table has 56,000 or so distinct CDR3 sequences, roughly 10% seen once. The sample here was whole blood, taken in connection with sensitization to the hapten diphenylcyclopropenone (DPC). The source is a woman aged 25 to 45 with alopecia areata. Some clones in this sample may be carry-over from other donors' samples.

This clonotype occurred a few times. CDR3: CASSALGRNTEAFF. The CDR3 DNA sequence: TGTGCCAGCAGTGCCCTGGGCCGGAACACTGAAGCTTTCTTT. The rearrangement joins TRBV9 to TRBJ1-1; D call uncertain. V lost 5 bases and J lost 1, with 12 bases in between. Per germline, CDR1 SGDLS and CDR2 YYNGEE. The CDR3 is 14 residues long.

This clonotype was observed a few times. The rearrangement links TRBV11-3 to TRBJ2-1, with a possible D match to TRBD2 (5 bases). Germline V CDR1 and CDR2: SGHNT, YENEEA. CDR3 length: 11 residues. Trimming shortened V by 6 bases and J by 5 bases, and 5 bases separated the two germline ends. CDR3 DNA sequence: TGTGCCAGCAGGCGGGACAATGAGCAGTTCTTC. Protein product: CASRRDNEQFF. Complete variable domain (other parts from reference TRBV11-3 and TRBJ2-1): EAGVVQSPRYKIIEKKQPVAFWCNPISGHNTLYWYLQNLGQGPELLIRYENEEAVDDSQLPKDRFSAERLKGVDSTLKIQPAELGDSAVYLCASRRDNEQFFGPGTRLTVL.

The chain has TRBV5-1 and TRBJ2-1; D perhaps matches TRBD1 (5 bases). CDR1 and CDR2 (germline): SGHRS, YFSETQ. The CDR3 contains 13 residues. V was pared by 0 bases and J by 9 bases, with 10 bases between. The CDR3 sequence is CASSLGQIAEQFF. The CDR3 DNA sequence: TGCGCCAGCAGCTTGGGACAGATTGCTGAGCAGTTCTTC.